This is a list of T cell receptor beta chains from one sample in a study of T-cell memory formation after mild COVID-19. TCRdb itself ran the 5' RACE reads through MiXCR, one entry per CDR3 protein. The top ten clones hold 20% to 25% of a sample with about 280,000 distinct CDR3 sequences, roughly 8.2% of them seen once. The sequencing input was PBMCs or a T cell subset sorted from them (not recorded which). The source of these receptors is a man aged 18 to 30 who had mild COVID-19 (a few samples of this study predate the infection). Cell type and time point are not known. Each CDR3 is given with its conserved first and last residue. A D gene is named only where the DNA matches it firmly. Where a row states a size, it is once, few, many or the class of an expanded clone; other rows omit it.

j_call d_call clone_size v_call cdr3_nt cdr3_aa
TRBJ1-2 - - TRBV7-8 TGTGCCAGCAGCTTAGATGGGGGGCCAGGCTATGGCTACACCTTC CASSLDGGPGYGYTF
TRBJ1-5 - few TRBV20-1 TGCAGTGCTAGAGCTCGGTCTGTGGCAGGGGGCAATCAGCCCCAGCATTTT CSARARSVAGGNQPQHF
TRBJ1-1 TRBD1 many TRBV7-9 TGTGCCAGCAGCCGCACTGACAGGGGTAGAGCGGAAGCTTTCTTT CASSRTDRGRAEAFF
TRBJ1-1 - few TRBV5-1 TGCGCCAGCAGCCCGGTGGACCAGAACACTGAAGCTTTCTTT CASSPVDQNTEAFF
TRBJ2-6 - - TRBV10-3 TGTGCCATCAGTGAGTCGCATGGGGCCAACGTCCTGACTTTC CAISESHGANVLTF
TRBJ1-6 TRBD1 many TRBV4-3 TGCGCCAGCAGCCAGGGGACAGGTTCACCCCTCCACTTT CASSQGTGSPLHF
TRBJ2-5 - - TRBV7-6 TGTGCCAGCAGTTCCCCGTCCAGGGGTTCAGAGACCCAGTACTTC CASSSPSRGSETQYF
TRBJ2-7 - few TRBV20-1 TGCAGTGCTAGACCACCCGTGGGGCCCTCCTACGAGCAGTACTTC CSARPPVGPSYEQYF
TRBJ1-1 - - TRBV21-1 TGTGCCAGCAGCCTAATACCAACGGGGCGCTGGACTGAAGCTTTCTTT CASSLIPTGRWTEAFF
TRBJ1-4 - - TRBV4-3 TGCGCCAGCAGCCCATCGGGACATCGGAAGATCGAAAAACTGTTTTTT CASSPSGHRKIEKLFF
TRBJ2-6 TRBD2 - TRBV5-6 TGTGCCAGCAGCTTCCCGGGGGGGTTCTCTGGGGCCAACGTCCTGACTTTC CASSFPGGFSGANVLTF
TRBJ2-1 - - TRBV6-2/TRBV6-3 TGTGCCAGCAGTTATTGGGGGAGCTCCTACAATGAGCAGTTCTTC CASSYWGSSYNEQFF
TRBJ1-1 - few TRBV6-2/TRBV6-3 TGTGCCAGCAATTACAGGGCGAACACTGAAGCTTTCTTT CASNYRANTEAFF
TRBJ1-5 TRBD1 few TRBV6-5 TGTGCCAGCAGCAGTTTCACAGGGGCTTATAGCAATCAGCCCCAGCATTTT CASSSFTGAYSNQPQHF
TRBJ2-1 TRBD1 - TRBV20-1 TGCAGTGCGGAACAACAGGGGTACACCTACAATGAGCAGTTCTTC CSAEQQGYTYNEQFF
TRBJ1-2 - many TRBV5-1 TGCGCCAGCAGCTTGGGGAATGCGGGAGGGGCCGGCTACACCTTC CASSLGNAGGAGYTF
TRBJ1-4 - - TRBV12-3/TRBV12-4 TGTGCCAGCAGGGGGTATGAAAAACTGTTTTTT CASRGYEKLFF
TRBJ2-7 - few TRBV20-1 TGCAGTGCTGGGAGAAAGGGGAGCTCCTACGAGCAGTACTTC CSAGRKGSSYEQYF
TRBJ2-3 - - TRBV2 TGTGCCAGCAGTGATCTAGACAGATTCACAGATACGCAGTATTTT CASSDLDRFTDTQYF
TRBJ1-1 - many TRBV20-1 TGCAGTGCTAGAGATCGATCGGACACTGAAGCTTTCTTT CSARDRSDTEAFF
TRBJ2-3 - many TRBV12-3/TRBV12-4 TGTGCCAGCAGATTTCCCTCCACAGATACGCAGTATTTT CASRFPSTDTQYF
TRBJ1-6 - - TRBV6-6 TGTGCCAGTAAATCGGGAAGGTGGTCACCCCTCCACTTT CASKSGRWSPLHF
TRBJ2-3 TRBD2 few TRBV20-1 TGCAGTGCTAGGGGTACTAGCGGGGTTCCTAGCACAGATACGCAGTATTTT CSARGTSGVPSTDTQYF
TRBJ2-5 - many TRBV7-9 TGTGCCAGCAGCCTGGGGTCCGGGGGCGAGACCCAGTACTTC CASSLGSGGETQYF
TRBJ2-3 TRBD2 few TRBV12-3/TRBV12-4 TGTGCCAGCAGTTTCCGAGCGGGACCTCTTAGCCCCAAAGGTACGCAGTATTTT CASSFRAGPLSPKGTQYF
TRBJ2-5 - many TRBV7-8 TGTGCCAGCAGCTTAAGGCGGCTCCAAGAGACCCAGTACTTC CASSLRRLQETQYF
TRBJ2-1 - many TRBV24-1 TGTGCCACCAGTGATTTGCAGCTGGGTGAGACCCAGTTCTTC CATSDLQLGETQFF
TRBJ1-4 TRBD1 few TRBV12-3/TRBV12-4 TGTGCCAGCAGCGCATCGACAGGGGGTGAAAAACTGTTTTTT CASSASTGGEKLFF
TRBJ2-7 - - TRBV2 TGTGCCAGCACCAGACTAACTAGTCGCGAGCAGTACTTC CASTRLTSREQYF
TRBJ2-1 - few TRBV12-3/TRBV12-4 TGTGCCAGCAGTTTATCCCCTCGGGCCTACAATGAGCAGTTCTTC CASSLSPRAYNEQFF
TRBJ1-6 - - TRBV15 TGTGCCACCAGCAGAGAAACAGGGATAGGTAATTCACCCATCCACTTT CATSRETGIGNSPIHF
TRBJ2-3 - few TRBV6-2/TRBV6-3 TGTGCCAGCAGTGGCCGTAGGGTAGGCACAGATACGCAGTATTTT CASSGRRVGTDTQYF
TRBJ1-2 - few TRBV29-1 TGCAGCGTTGGGGGGATGAACTATGGCTACACCTTC CSVGGMNYGYTF
TRBJ2-3 - many TRBV20-1 TGCAGTGCTAGACCCATCGGAACAGATTCAGATACGCAGTATTTT CSARPIGTDSDTQYF
TRBJ1-1 - many TRBV7-8 TGTGCCAGCAGCTTAGAGGGTCCTTATTATAAAGCTTTCTTT CASSLEGPYYKAFF
TRBJ1-1 - few TRBV5-1 TGCGCCAGCAGCTCCGGACCGGTAGCCACTGAAGCTTTCTTT CASSSGPVATEAFF
TRBJ2-5 - - TRBV5-1 TGCGCCAGCAGTCCTGACCGACAAGAGACCCAGTACTTC CASSPDRQETQYF
TRBJ2-3 - few TRBV24-1 TGTGCCACCAGTGACCCCACACAGGGGGGGTTAGGCACAGATACGCAGTATTTT CATSDPTQGGLGTDTQYF
TRBJ2-1 TRBD2 few TRBV7-2 TGTGCCAGCAGCTTACCCCCTCTCGGGGGGGTTAATGAGCAGTTCTTC CASSLPPLGGVNEQFF
TRBJ1-1 - - TRBV7-2 TGTGCCAGCAGCTTAAAGCTTGGAAACACTGAAGCTTTCTTT CASSLKLGNTEAFF
TRBJ1-2 - - TRBV6-5 TGTGCCAGCAGTTATTCGACCAGGGCGGCATATGGCTACACCTTC CASSYSTRAAYGYTF
TRBJ2-7 - - TRBV20-1 TGCAGTGCTAGAGAGGTTGAAACCTACGAGCAGTACTTC CSAREVETYEQYF
TRBJ1-3 - many TRBV4-3 TGCGCCAGCAGCCAAGATGGGGCGGATGGAAACACCATATATTTT CASSQDGADGNTIYF
TRBJ2-3 - few TRBV12-3/TRBV12-4 TGTGCCAGCAGTCCGTCGTCCGGGACGACCACAGATACGCAGTATTTT CASSPSSGTTTDTQYF
TRBJ2-1 TRBD2 - TRBV5-1 TGCGCCAGCAGCGCGGGGACTAGCGGGAGTAATGAGCAGTTCTTC CASSAGTSGSNEQFF
TRBJ1-6 - few TRBV7-2 TGTGCCAGCAGCTTTTCGGGGAGCTCCTATAATTCACCCCTCCACTTT CASSFSGSSYNSPLHF
TRBJ1-5 - many TRBV12-3/TRBV12-4 TGTGCCAGCAGTTCCTCGGGGAGTAACAATCAGCCCCAGCATTTT CASSSSGSNNQPQHF
TRBJ2-2 - few TRBV30 TGTGCCTATAGGGAGTTACAGAGCGACACCGGGGAGCTGTTTTTT CAYRELQSDTGELFF
TRBJ2-7 - - TRBV7-6 TGTGCCAGCAGCGCGAGCACGGGACACGACTACGAGCAGTACTTC CASSASTGHDYEQYF
TRBJ2-7 - - TRBV20-1 TGCAGTGCTACAGACCTCGCCTACGAGCAGTACTTC CSATDLAYEQYF
TRBJ1-5 - - TRBV6-5 TGTGCCACGGGGGTGGGCAGCAATCAGCCCCAGCATTTT CATGVGSNQPQHF